This T cell receptor beta chain is from a study of spatial heterogeneity in lung cancer (dated by TCRdb to about 2019). Regarding the study in general: Samples were obtained from over 70 patients with early-stage, untreated non-small cell lung cancer from the lung TRACERx cohort. More beta-chain than alpha-chain transcripts were consistently detected, likely reflecting higher beta-chain transcript abundance. In the raw uncorrected reads, each unique combination of TCR and UMI appeared more than ten times on average. Nonsynonymous mutation counts, determined by whole-exome sequencing of tumor tissue, were related to TCR repertoire features. Follow-up PBMC samples were sequenced whenever available, with the median time to follow-up being 2 to 3 years after resection. In non-small cell lung cancer, the study quantitatively compared TCR alpha and beta repertoires across several tumor regions, matched nontumor lung, and blood. Both alpha and beta chains were TCR-sequenced in approximately 220 tumor regions, around 65 matched nontumor lung samples and roughly 50 PBMC samples obtained at surgery. Results and caveats for the whole study, not just this receptor: Comparisons of baseline and follow-up blood repertoires included only 14 patients. Ubiquitous expanded tumor TCRs showed up in blood more often at tumor resection than at routine follow-up. Confirming at a functional level the hypothesis that regional TCRs recognize regional mutations was considered to require additional single-cell paired TCR alpha and beta sequencing.

The germline V gene sets CDR1 to SGHRS and CDR2 to YFSETQ. Its CDR3 holds 15 amino acids, cysteine through phenylalanine. The kept DNA is CDR3 alone, 45 bases in frame from the first base. V and J are truncated by 0 bases and 2 bases respectively, leaving an intervening sequence of 9 bases. This clonotype has ten or more counts. The target of this receptor is not known. Per-nucleotide qualities are absent, and no much larger clonotype sits a single base away. Library method: 5' RACE. The run used a NextSeq 500. To allow correction of PCR and sequencing errors, the TCR library protocol tagged every TCR cDNA molecule with a unique molecular identifier. Turning to the authors' computational methods: TCR identification, UMI-based error correction and CDR3 extraction were all carried out with Decombinator tools. TCRs above a frequency of 2 per 1,000, corresponding to the top 1% of the tumor frequency distribution, were defined as expanded. Rényi diversity was computed with the R vegan package after subsampling each repertoire 100 times to 5,000 TCRs. To build CDR3 similarity networks, amino acid triplet string-kernel similarity was used, and CDR3s were connected when their pairwise similarity was above 0.82. TCRdb passed the public sequencing reads through fastp at Q25 and MiXCR, retaining productive beta sequences. CDR3 protein sequences are deduplicated, and each keeps its most common genes and DNA. For this entry, the V and J calls and clone size follow TCRdb and not the study's own pipeline. The sample table holds some 54,000 distinct CDR3 sequences, of which under 8% were seen once. The top ten clonotypes cover approximately 40% of the sample.

Per the publication, the time point label means: blood at routine non-recurrence follow-up after resection. TCR sequencing used whole RNA extracted from tumor and nontumor lung tissue, or from cryopreserved PBMC samples, without cell sorting. A patient was chosen for TCR sequencing only when enough RNA was available from at least two tumor regions. This sample comprised PBMCs, obtained at follow-up. The chain was built from TRBV5-1 and TRBJ1-5; the D gene is perhaps TRBD1, from 6 matching bases. The sequence was obtained from a female donor with early-stage non-small cell lung cancer. Read as DNA, the sequence is TGCGCCAGCAGCTTGGAGGGGGTCGGCAATCAGCCCCAGCATTTT. Its protein is CASSLEGVGNQPQHF.